The 27 T cell receptor beta chains in this list originate from one sample, sequenced in a study of cytomegalovirus exposure and HLA in healthy donors. The PCR was carried out with 60 Vbeta primers and 13 Jbeta primers. TCRdb keeps only in-frame clones here, not all; method: immunoSEQ multiplex PCR. The sample includes more than 80,000 clones, roughly 61% seen only once; the top ten take approximately 16%. The sequenced sample consisted of PBMCs. The receptors shown here come from a woman aged 40-49 years in good health and CMV-seropositive.

The chain couples TRBV10-2 to TRBJ2-7; 7 bases are shared with TRBD2. V dropped 3 bases and J dropped 5; count of bases not matched to a gene: 10. The CDR3 extends over 15 amino acids. In germline, CDR1 is WSHSY, CDR2 SAAADI. CDR3 sequence reads: CASSDSSAGVDEQYF. The CDR3 region has the DNA TGCGCCAGCAGTGATTCCTCGGCGGGAGTTGACGAGCAGTACTTC.

V and J are TRBV15 and TRBJ2-2; 9 bases map to TRBD1. The ends lost 2 bases at V and 6 bases at J; junction bases unmatched: 7. Germline loops: CDR1 LNHNV, CDR2 YYDKDF (reference sequence). This CDR3 has 16 amino acids. The CDR3 protein is CATSRSRQGGAGELFF. The CDR3 region has the DNA TGTGCCACCAGCAGAAGTAGACAGGGGGGCGCCGGGGAGCTGTTTTTT.

This clone was observed a few times. The J gene is TRBJ2-1, the V gene TRBV2; 14 bases align to TRBD2. This CDR3 has 14 amino acids. CDR1 is SNHLY and CDR2 is FYNNEI in the germline V gene. J lost 10 bases, V lost 10 bases, and 9 bases had no gene match. The CDR3 sequence is CATFFGLAGGEQFF. The CDR3 bases are TGTGCCACCTTCTTCGGACTAGCGGGAGGAGAGCAGTTCTTC.

This clone appeared a few times. The chain links TRBV7-9 to TRBJ1-3, with D perhaps matching TRBD1 (6 bases). The CDR3 totals 17 residues. V lost 3 bases to trimming and J lost 0 bases, with 15 bases between them. CDR1 is SEHNR, CDR2 FQNEAQ, per germline (reference sequence). The CDR3 DNA reads TGTGCCAGCAGCTTGCAGGGGACGCTATCCTCTGGAAACACCATATATTTT. It is translated as CASSLQGTLSSGNTIYF.

CDR3: CASSLGSYSNQPQHF. The CDR3, as DNA: TGTGCCAGCAGTCTTGGGAGTTATAGCAATCAGCCCCAGCATTTT. This chain connects TRBV28 to TRBJ1-5; D is unclear. Per germline, CDR1 MDHEN and CDR2 SYDVKM. The germline V and J ends were trimmed by 5 bases and 0 bases, with 11 bases remaining between them. This CDR3 region has 15 residues.

This clone came up a few times. The chain joins TRBV13 to TRBJ2-2; no clear D. CDR3 length equals 14 residues. The V end lost 6 bases, the J end lost 1 base, and 9 bases lay between the germline ends. CDR1 and CDR2 from the germline V gene are PRHDT and FYEKMQ (reference sequence). The CDR3 nucleotides read TGTGCCAGCAGAGAAGAGCTGAACACCGGGGAGCTGTTTTTT. Translated: CASREELNTGELFF.

This clone was detected once. V and J are TRBV30 and TRBJ1-1; 9 nucleotides line up with TRBD1. The CDR3 has 13 amino acids. V lost 0 bases to trimming and J lost 12 bases; unmatched junction nucleotides: 8. Germline V CDR1 and CDR2: GTSNPN, SVGIG (reference sequence). This CDR3 is CAWSVQGAIVTFF. CDR3 coding DNA: TGTGCCTGGAGTGTACAGGGGGCGATAGTAACTTTCTTT.

The chain joins TRBV7-9 to TRBJ1-2; tentatively, D is TRBD1 (6 bases). Germline-derived CDR1 and CDR2 are SEHNR and FQNEAQ (reference sequence). V was clipped by 5 bases and J by 4 bases, with 11 bases between them. This CDR3 comprises 13 residues. The CDR3 nucleotides read TGTGCCAGCAGCCGGACAGAAATCTATGGCTACACCTTC. It encodes CASSRTEIYGYTF.

The chain recombines TRBV6-1 with TRBJ1-1; 9 positions agree with TRBD1. Germline lookup yields CDR1 MNHNS and CDR2 SASEGT. This CDR3 has 15 residues. The junction had 6 bases not matched to a gene; V was cut back by 3 bases and J by 4 bases. Written as DNA, the CDR3 is TGTGCCAGCAGTGATTTTAGGACAGGGGTCACTGAAGCTTTCTTT. It specifies CASSDFRTGVTEAFF.

The V and J genes are TRBV19 and TRBJ1-3, with unresolved D. CDR1 and CDR2 from the germline V gene are LNHDA and SQIVND (reference sequence). This CDR3 has 16 residues. V lost 2 bases to trimming and J lost 0 bases, with 11 bases between them. The CDR3 coding sequence is TGTGCCAGTAGTATAATAGCAGCAAGCTCTGGAAACACCATATATTTT. It encodes CASSIIAASSGNTIYF.

The rearrangement joins TRBV7-2 to TRBJ2-2; the match to TRBD2 covers 7 bases. The trim removed 6 bases at V and 1 base at J, leaving 5 bases unmatched. CDR1 is SGHTA, CDR2 FQGNSA, per germline. The CDR3 contains 15 residues. CDR3 DNA: TGTGCCAGCAGTCGCATAGCGGGGAACACCGGGGAGCTGTTTTTT. It translates to CASSRIAGNTGELFF. The whole variable domain, remainder taken from reference TRBV7-2 and TRBJ2-2, is GAGVSQSPSNKVTEKGKDVELRCDPISGHTALYWYRQSLGQGLEFLIYFQGNSAPDKSGLPSDRFSAERTGGSVSTLTIQRTQQEDSAVYLCASSRIAGNTGELFFGEGSRLTVL.

This chain connects TRBV6-1 to TRBJ2-5; 7 bases line up with TRBD2. Germline loops: CDR1 MNHNS, CDR2 SASEGT. This CDR3 is 15 amino acids long. The junction had 10 bases not matched to a gene; V was cut back by 5 bases and J by 4 bases. The CDR3 region is CASSSTGLEVETQYF. For the CDR3, the DNA is TGTGCCAGCAGTTCCACTGGACTAGAGGTAGAGACCCAGTACTTC.

This clone is large. The chain employs TRBV9 and TRBJ2-7, with 8 bases aligning to TRBD2. Trimming cost V 4 bases and J 0 bases; bases outside gene matches: 12. This CDR3 contains 17 residues. Germline V gene lookup returns CDR1 SGDLS and CDR2 YYNGEE. This CDR3 is CASSSSPTSVYSYEQYF. The CDR3 DNA reads TGTGCCAGCAGCTCCAGTCCGACTAGCGTCTACTCCTACGAGCAGTACTTC.

CDR3 protein: CAWSPPWGLSNQPQHF. The CDR3 coding sequence is TGTGCCTGGAGTCCCCCTTGGGGGCTTAGCAATCAGCCCCAGCATTTT. This chain links TRBV30 with TRBJ1-5; possible D gene TRBD1, 6 bases. V gave up 2 bases and J gave up 0 bases, with 14 bases separating them. CDR1 is GTSNPN and CDR2 is SVGIG in the germline V gene (reference sequence). There are 16 residues in the CDR3.

The chain has TRBV7-2 and TRBJ2-2; weak D call: TRBD1 (5 bases). The CDR3 spans 14 residues. Trimming removed 2 bases at V and 6 bases at J, with 10 bases between. Germline loops: CDR1 SGHTA, CDR2 FQGNSA. This CDR3 reads CASSLNRSPGELFF. The CDR3 DNA reads as TGTGCCAGCAGCTTAAACAGGAGTCCCGGGGAGCTGTTTTTT. Variable domain in full (rest from reference TRBV7-2 and TRBJ2-2): GAGVSQSPSNKVTEKGKDVELRCDPISGHTALYWYRQSLGQGLEFLIYFQGNSAPDKSGLPSDRFSAERTGGSVSTLTIQRTQQEDSAVYLCASSLNRSPGELFFGEGSRLTVL.

The CDR3 DNA is TGTGCCTGGAGTGTCCGCGATAAAAACATTCAGTACTTC. Protein sequence: CAWSVRDKNIQYF. The chain uses TRBV30 and TRBJ2-4; no clear D gene. V gave up 0 bases and J gave up 4 bases, with 7 bases separating them. CDR3 length: 13 amino acids. Germline V gene lookup returns CDR1 GTSNPN and CDR2 SVGIG (reference sequence). Full variable domain (rest looked up from reference TRBV30 and TRBJ2-4): SQTIHQWPATLVQPVGSPLSLECTVEGTSNPNLYWYRQAAGRGLQLLFYSVGIGQISSEVPQNLSASRPQDRQFILSSKKLLLSDSGFYLCAWSVRDKNIQYFGAGTRLSVL.

In its sample, this clone ranks as large. The rearrangement uses TRBV7-3 and TRBJ2-6, with TRBD1 as a possible D gene (6 bases). From germline, CDR1 is SGHTA and CDR2 FQGTGA. Trimming stripped 1 base from V and 0 bases from J, with 28 bases between. This CDR3 comprises 23 residues. Written as DNA, the CDR3 is TGTGCCAGCAGCTTAAGGAGAAGTAGTCGGACAGAAAATAAAATCTCTGGGGCCAACGTCCTGACTTTC. Its protein product is CASSLRRSSRTENKISGANVLTF.

The rearrangement joins TRBV5-1 to TRBJ2-3, with a weak D call TRBD2 (6 bases). The germline V and J ends were trimmed by 5 bases and 3 bases, with 10 bases remaining between them. Germline V CDR1 and CDR2: SGHRS, YFSETQ. This CDR3 comprises 13 residues. Here the CDR3 DNA reads TGCGCCAGCAGTTACGGGAGTACAGATACGCAGTATTTT. The encoded protein is CASSYGSTDTQYF.

In DNA, the CDR3 is TGTGCCACCAGCAGAGGAACAGGGGGACGTTGGGGCTACACCTTC. Translated, it gives CATSRGTGGRWGYTF. The V and J genes are TRBV15 and TRBJ1-2; TRBD1 matches at 8 bases. The V and J ends lost 1 base and 8 bases, in that order; junction bases with no gene match: 9. Germline CDR1 LNHNV, CDR2 YYDKDF (reference sequence). This CDR3 comprises 15 residues.

This clone was observed a handful of times. This sequence joins TRBV4-2 and TRBJ2-2, with 7 positions matching TRBD2. The V segment lost 1 base and the J segment 8 bases; nucleotides outside the gene matches: 10. The CDR3 spans 16 residues. The germline CDR1 and CDR2 sequences are LGHNA and YNFKEQ. The CDR3 protein is CASSQAGRESQGELFF. CDR3 DNA: TGTGCCAGCAGCCAAGCGGGGCGGGAGTCCCAAGGGGAGCTGTTTTTT.

This clone was observed a handful of times. The rearrangement links TRBV5-6 to TRBJ1-2; tentatively, D is TRBD1 (6 bases). V lost 2 bases and J 2 bases, leaving 10 bases between the germline ends. The V gene's germline CDR1 is SGHDT and CDR2 YYEEEE. CDR3 length: 14 residues. As DNA, the CDR3 is TGTGCCAGCAGCTTCCCCACAGGGAACTATGGCTACACCTTC. The encoded protein is CASSFPTGNYGYTF.

This clone appeared a few times. The V call is TRBV5-4, the J call TRBJ2-4; D is undetermined. Germline V gene lookup returns CDR1 SGHNT and CDR2 YYREEE (reference sequence). V gave up 0 bases and J gave up 1 base, with 5 bases separating them. There are 14 residues in the CDR3. The CDR3 protein is CASSLGLAKNIQYF. The CDR3 DNA is TGTGCCAGCAGCTTGGGACTCGCCAAAAACATTCAGTACTTC.

This chain uses TRBV11-2 with TRBJ1-1; no firm D call. The CDR3 is 13 amino acids. With 6 bases removed from V and 0 bases from J, the gap between germline ends came to 8 bases. Germline V gene sequence: CDR1 SGHAT, CDR2 FQNNGV. The CDR3 DNA sequence: TGTGCCAGCAGGCGGACTATGAACACTGAAGCTTTCTTT. Translated: CASRRTMNTEAFF.

The V gene is TRBV6-1, the J gene TRBJ2-1; 14 bases map to TRBD2. V was pared by 1 base and J by 0 bases, with 8 bases of the junction left unmatched. Germline V gene sequence: CDR1 MNHNS, CDR2 SASEGT. This CDR3 region has 20 residues. The CDR3, as DNA: TGTGCCAGCAGTGAAGTGCGGACTAGCGGGAGGTGGAGCTCCTACAATGAGCAGTTCTTC. It translates to CASSEVRTSGRWSSYNEQFF.

This rearrangement joins TRBV28 to TRBJ2-4; maybe TRBD1 (5 bases). Trimming removed 1 base at V and 1 base at J, with 5 bases between. CDR3 length: 14 amino acids. CDR1 and CDR2 (germline): MDHEN, SYDVKM. CDR3 sequence: CASSLYRAKNIQYF. DNA for the CDR3: TGTGCCAGCAGTTTATACAGGGCCAAAAACATTCAGTACTTC.

The chain couples TRBV5-6 to TRBJ2-5; 7 bases are shared with TRBD2. The DNA end is more similar to TRBJ2-7, so the J call may be wrong. The CDR3 sequence is 13 residues long. Germline lookup yields CDR1 SGHDT and CDR2 YYEEEE. The CDR3 here is CASSSMGGDEQYF. The DNA for the CDR3 is TGTGCCAGCAGCTCCATGGGGGGGGACGAGCAGTACTTC.

This clone was detected a few times. The genes are TRBV16 and TRBJ1-3, with D hard to call. The V gene lost 4 bases and the J gene lost 4 bases, with 8 bases spanning the gap. The length of the CDR3 is 13 residues. Germline V gives CDR1 KGHSY, CDR2 FQNENV. The CDR3: CASSPSGGNTIYF. The CDR3 nucleotides are TGTGCCAGCAGCCCCTCGGGGGGAAACACCATATATTTT.